One sample yielded the 7 T cell receptor beta chains listed below, sequenced in a study of metastatic and nonmetastatic thyroid tumors. Using MiXCR, TCRdb reanalyzed the PCR reads. The sample consists of 25,000 to 30,000 clones, around 25% of them appearing once. Thyroid surgery took place with no prior treatment in any patient. The sequenced sample was blood. Receptor source: a female donor with papillary thyroid cancer or a benign thyroid nodule (not recorded which). Some clones in this sample may be carry-over from other donors' samples.

Within the sample, this clone is medium-sized. This rearrangement joins TRBV30 to TRBJ1-2; D remains unclear. This CDR3 is 15 amino acids long. From germline, CDR1 is GTSNPN and CDR2 SVGIG (reference sequence). V was clipped by 2 bases and J by 2 bases, with 15 bases between them. CDR3 DNA: TGTGCCTGGAGTTCTTTAAGCACTAAAAACTATGGCTACACCTTC. Protein sequence: CAWSSLSTKNYGYTF.

This clone was found many times. Distinct nucleotide sequences in the sample also encode this CDR3. The CDR3 is CASSRDSLTTGELFF. The CDR3 bases are TGTGCCAGCAGCCGGGACAGTCTAACCACCGGGGAGCTGTTTTTT. The chain combines TRBV9 with TRBJ2-2; 7 bases line up with TRBD1. Germline CDR1 reads SGDLS; CDR2 reads YYNGEE. The CDR3 sequence is 15 residues long. The junction had 7 bases not matched to a gene; V was cut back by 4 bases and J by 4 bases.

The V and J genes are TRBV30 and TRBJ1-2; D perhaps matches TRBD1 (5 bases). Germline values: CDR1 GTSNPN, CDR2 SVGIG (reference sequence). The CDR3 sequence is 15 residues long. Trimming removed 0 bases from V and 2 bases from J, with 13 bases in between. The CDR3 DNA reads as TGTGCCTGGAGTGTACTCGAGGCAGGGAACTATGGCTACACCTTC. The encoded protein is CAWSVLEAGNYGYTF.

Within the sample, this clone is medium-sized (0.01 to 0.1%). The chain joins TRBV2 to TRBJ1-5; 7 bases align to TRBD1. The CDR3 length is 14 residues. Germline V CDR1 and CDR2: SNHLY, FYNNEI. J was trimmed by 7 bases and V by 6 bases; bases with no gene match: 9. CDR3 in amino acids: CASRTRQGGQPQHF. CDR3 nucleotide sequence: TGTGCCAGCAGAACCAGACAGGGTGGACAGCCCCAGCATTTT.

This clone was recorded at least ten times. V and J are TRBV11-1 and TRBJ2-3; TRBD1 is a possible D gene (6 bases). Trimming left V 5 bases short and J 2 bases short, with 17 bases between. The CDR3 length is 16 residues. CDR1 is SGHAT and CDR2 is FQDESV in the germline V gene (reference sequence). The CDR3 sequence: CASSQGSGVNTDTQYF. CDR3 DNA: TGTGCCAGCAGCCAGGGGAGCGGAGTAAACACAGATACGCAGTATTTT.

This clone was recorded a few times. The gene calls are TRBV20-1 and TRBJ2-5, with 14 nucleotides matching TRBD2. J was trimmed by 5 bases and V by 1 base; bases with no gene match: 12. CDR1 DFQATT and CDR2 SNEGSKA come from the germline V gene (reference sequence). The CDR3 is 18 residues long. CDR3 amino acids: CSARGGTSGSGVWETQYF. The CDR3 DNA follows: TGCAGTGCTAGAGGGGGGACTAGCGGGAGTGGGGTGTGGGAGACCCAGTACTTC.

By its share, this clone is medium-sized. The rearrangement links TRBV28 to TRBJ1-1; no clear D. Germline V gene sequence: CDR1 MDHEN, CDR2 SYDVKM. The CDR3 is 15 amino acids. Deletions cut 4 bases from V and 5 bases from J, with 17 bases between. The CDR3 bases are TGTGCCAGCAGTTCCCTCGGGAAGGGAACGACTGAAGCTTTCTTT. It is translated as CASSSLGKGTTEAFF.